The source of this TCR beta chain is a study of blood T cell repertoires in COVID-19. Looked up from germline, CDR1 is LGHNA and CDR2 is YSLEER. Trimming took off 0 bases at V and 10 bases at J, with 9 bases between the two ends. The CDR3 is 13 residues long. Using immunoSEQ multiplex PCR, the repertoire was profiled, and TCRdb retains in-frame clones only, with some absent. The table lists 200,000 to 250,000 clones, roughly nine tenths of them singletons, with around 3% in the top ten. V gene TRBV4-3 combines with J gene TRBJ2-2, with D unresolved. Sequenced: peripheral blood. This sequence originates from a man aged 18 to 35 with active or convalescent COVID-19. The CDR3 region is CASSQDPVSELFF. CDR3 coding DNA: TGCGCCAGCAGCCAAGACCCCGTGTCGGAGCTGTTTTTT.